Listed below are T cell receptor beta chains from one sample, sequenced in a study of CD8 T cells in Susac syndrome. TCRdb ran MiXCR on the immunoSEQ multiplex PCR reads and lists one entry per CDR3 protein. Of some 110,000 distinct CDR3 sequences in the sample, 85% to 95% are singletons; the top ten hold just under 0.095%. The sequenced sample was CD4+ T cells from PBMCs. All receptors come from a human donor with multiple sclerosis. Both conserved end residues are part of each CDR3. D genes are given only for firm matches. Rows give clone size only sometimes, using once, few, many, or a class for an expanded clone.

clone size,D gene,J gene,V gene,CDR3 DNA,CDR3 protein
NA,TRBD1,TRBJ1-6,TRBV5-1,TGCGCCAGCAGCTCTGACAGGGGCGTTTATAATTCACCCCTCCACTTT,CASSSDRGVYNSPLHF
NA,TRBD1,TRBJ1-4,TRBV7-9,TGTGCCAGCAGCAAAGGACAGGGGGTAACTAATGAAAAACTGTTTTTT,CASSKGQGVTNEKLFF
few,NA,TRBJ2-7,TRBV3-1,TGTGCCAGCAGCCGCTCCTACGAGCAGTACTTC,CASSRSYEQYF
NA,TRBD1,TRBJ1-2,TRBV20-1,TGCAGTGCTGGAGGGGACAGTTCCGAACCCTTC,CSAGGDSSEPF
NA,NA,TRBJ1-4,TRBV18,TGTGCCAGCTCACCGACTAAGGGAAATGAAAAACTGTTTTTT,CASSPTKGNEKLFF
NA,NA,TRBJ1-1,TRBV15,TGTGCCACCAGCAGGGCTCGAGGGGAAAAATCAGCTTTCTTT,CATSRARGEKSAFF
NA,NA,TRBJ2-4,TRBV20-1,TGCAGTGCCCCCATGGGGGCCAAAAACATTCAGTACTTC,CSAPMGAKNIQYF
NA,NA,TRBJ2-7,TRBV28,TGTGCCAGCAGTAAACCGGGACGGACAACCTCCTACGAGCAGTACTTC,CASSKPGRTTSYEQYF
NA,NA,TRBJ2-5,TRBV29-1,TGCAGTGGCCGGGGCGGCCAAGAGACCCAGTACTTC,CSGRGGQETQYF
NA,NA,TRBJ1-1,TRBV20-1,TGCAGTGCTAGAGATTGGGGATTGGGGGATCAATTGAACACTGAAGCTTTCTTT,CSARDWGLGDQLNTEAFF
NA,TRBD1,TRBJ2-7,TRBV5-1,TGCGCCAGCAGGGAGACAGGGGCAGCCTACGAGCAGTACTTC,CASRETGAAYEQYF
NA,NA,TRBJ1-1,TRBV25-1,TGTGCCAGCAGTGAGTGGGACACGAACACTGAAGCTTTCTTT,CASSEWDTNTEAFF
NA,TRBD2,TRBJ2-1,TRBV29-1,TGCAGCGTGGCTGGACTAGCGGGACAATTGCAGTTCTTC,CSVAGLAGQLQFF
NA,NA,TRBJ2-2,TRBV12-3/TRBV12-4,TGTGCCAGCAGTTTAACGGGTCCGAACACCGGGGAGCTTTTTTTT,CASSLTGPNTGELFF
few,NA,TRBJ1-2,TRBV13,TGTGCCAGCAGCTTTGGGGGGCGCGACTATGGCTACACCTTC,CASSFGGRDYGYTF
NA,NA,TRBJ2-2,TRBV3-1,TGTGCCAGCAGCCCCAGGTATATTTCCGGGGAGCTGTTTTTT,CASSPRYISGELFF
NA,NA,TRBJ1-1,TRBV5-1,TGCGCCAGCAGCTTGTGGCTGGATAACACTGAAGCTTTCTTT,CASSLWLDNTEAFF
NA,NA,TRBJ2-2,TRBV28,TGTGCCAGCAGTTTAGGGGGGGCTGGCGGGGAGCTGTTTTTT,CASSLGGAGGELFF
NA,NA,TRBJ2-5,TRBV3-1,TGTGCCAGCAGCCCTGCGGGCGGGATCAAGACCCAGTACTTC,CASSPAGGIKTQYF
NA,NA,TRBJ1-1,TRBV7-9,TGTGCCAGCAGCTCGGACCCGGGAGCTTTCTTT,CASSSDPGAFF
NA,TRBD2,TRBJ2-5,TRBV19,TGTGCCAGTGGCCGACTAGCGGGGGATCAAGAGACCCAGTACTTC,CASGRLAGDQETQYF
NA,NA,TRBJ1-2,TRBV29-1,TGCAGCGTTGAAAGGGAGGAAGGCTACACCTTC,CSVEREEGYTF
NA,TRBD1,TRBJ2-5,TRBV2,TGTGCCAGCAGTGGAAGGGAGACAGGGGGCTTAAAGGGGGAGACCCAGTACTTC,CASSGRETGGLKGETQYF
NA,TRBD1,TRBJ2-3,TRBV5-1,TGCGCCAGCAGCCAAGGGACAGGGGTCGATACGCAGTATTTT,CASSQGTGVDTQYF
few,NA,TRBJ2-2,TRBV2,TGTGCCAGCAGGAGGGACACCGGGGAGCTGTTTTTT,CASRRDTGELFF
once,NA,TRBJ2-3,TRBV6-1,TGTGCCAGCAGTGGTAGCGGACGCACAGATACGCAGTATTTT,CASSGSGRTDTQYF
NA,NA,TRBJ1-1,TRBV3-1,TGTGCCAGCAGCCAAGAGGGCAGGGTACTGACTAACGCTGAAGCTTTCTTT,CASSQEGRVLTNAEAFF
NA,TRBD1,TRBJ1-2,TRBV29-1,TGCAGCGGAGGGACAGGGGGAACCTATGGCTACACCTTC,CSGGTGGTYGYTF
NA,NA,TRBJ1-6,TRBV30,TGTGCCTGGAGTAGGCTGACTAATTCACCCCTCCACTTT,CAWSRLTNSPLHF
NA,TRBD1,TRBJ1-2,TRBV7-9,TGTGCCAGCATCTATAGCCTAACCGACAGGGCTTATATCTATGGCTACACCTTC,CASIYSLTDRAYIYGYTF
NA,NA,TRBJ2-7,TRBV6-6,TGTGCCAGCACGAGTAGTGGCTACGAGCAGTACTTC,CASTSSGYEQYF
NA,NA,TRBJ2-1,TRBV6-5,TGTGCCATCAAGGTGGTAGCAGGCAATGAGCAGTTCTTC,CAIKVVAGNEQFF
NA,NA,TRBJ1-3,TRBV6-5,TGTGCCAGTCGAACGTCTGGAAACACCATATATTTT,CASRTSGNTIYF
NA,NA,TRBJ2-5,TRBV7-9,TGTGCCAGCAGCTTGACGGGGGCCAGGGAAGAGACCCAGTACTTC,CASSLTGAREETQYF
NA,NA,TRBJ2-3,TRBV11-2,TGTGCCAGCAGCGAGGGGCGGAGCACAGATACGCAGTATTTT,CASSEGRSTDTQYF
NA,NA,TRBJ2-5,TRBV6-6,TGTGCCTCGGTCCCGAGGGGGGAGACCCAGTACTTC,CASVPRGETQYF
once,NA,TRBJ1-4,TRBV14,TGTGCCAGCAGCGGACAAACCTTTGCAACTAATGAAAAACTGTTTTTT,CASSGQTFATNEKLFF
NA,NA,TRBJ1-1,TRBV29-1,TGCAGCGCCATAGACATTTACACTGAAGCTTTCTTT,CSAIDIYTEAFF
NA,NA,TRBJ1-1,TRBV20-1,TGCAGTGCTAGATCTTGGGTCCAGTGGGACACTGAAGCTTTCTTT,CSARSWVQWDTEAFF
NA,NA,TRBJ1-1,TRBV18,TGTGCCAGCTCAATACTGTCGGGTCCCCAGGGCACTGAAGCTTTCTTT,CASSILSGPQGTEAFF
NA,NA,TRBJ2-1,TRBV9,TGTGCCAGCAGCGTAGGGGGGCGCCAGGTCTTC,CASSVGGRQVF
NA,TRBD1,TRBJ2-4,TRBV7-8,TGTGCCAGCAGCTTAGACCCAGGGGGCGGGGTGGGAAAATTAGCCAAAAACATTCAGTACTTC,CASSLDPGGGVGKLAKNIQYF
NA,NA,TRBJ1-2,TRBV7-8,TGTGCCAGCAGCTTAGGGGGCGGATATAACTATGGCTACACCTTC,CASSLGGGYNYGYTF
NA,NA,TRBJ1-6,TRBV14,TGTGCCAGCAGCCGGGGAGGCTTTGATTCACCCCTCCACTTT,CASSRGGFDSPLHF
once,NA,TRBJ2-5,TRBV7-2,TGTGCCAGCAGCTTCACGGGGGGCGTGGAGACCCAGTACTTC,CASSFTGGVETQYF
NA,NA,TRBJ1-5,TRBV12-3/TRBV12-4,TGTGCCAGCAGCTTGGACGGACTCAATCAGCCCCAGCATTTT,CASSLDGLNQPQHF
once,NA,TRBJ1-2,TRBV20-1,TGCAGTGCGCTCGGTTGGAGGGAGCAGGGCTATGGCTACACCTTC,CSALGWREQGYGYTF
NA,NA,TRBJ2-5,TRBV7-3,TGTGCCAGCAGCCGGACAGAGGAAGAGACCCAGTACTTC,CASSRTEEETQYF
NA,TRBD1,TRBJ1-2,TRBV5-1,TGCGCCAGCAGCGAAGGACAGGGAGTGAATGGCTACACCTTC,CASSEGQGVNGYTF